These T cell receptor beta chains were read from a single sample in a study of blood T cells in healthy people across ages. TCRdb itself ran the 5' RACE reads through MiXCR, one entry per CDR3 protein. The data contain 1.5 million to 2 million distinct CDR3 sequences, about 35% of them singletons. The sample taken for sequencing was blood. The receptors stem from a woman aged 25-40 years in good health. Both conserved end residues are part of each CDR3. The order of the fields is D gene, clone size, J gene, V gene, CDR3 protein, CDR3 DNA. The D gene is left open where the match is weak. Only part of the rows carry a size: once, few, many, or a class if the clone is expanded.

D gene: -; clone size: -; J gene: TRBJ1-2; V gene: TRBV13; CDR3 protein: CASSLGIQGNNYGYTF; CDR3 DNA: TGTGCCAGCAGCTTAGGAATCCAGGGGAATAACTATGGCTACACCTTC
D gene: -; clone size: -; J gene: TRBJ2-7; V gene: TRBV5-4; CDR3 protein: CASSLDFFPEQYF; CDR3 DNA: TGTGCCAGCAGCTTGGACTTCTTCCCCGAGCAGTACTTC
D gene: TRBD1; clone size: -; J gene: TRBJ1-1; V gene: TRBV29-1; CDR3 protein: CSVNDRALRRVAEAFF; CDR3 DNA: TGCAGCGTAAACGACAGGGCTCTTAGGAGAGTCGCTGAAGCTTTCTTT
D gene: TRBD1; clone size: -; J gene: TRBJ1-2; V gene: TRBV30; CDR3 protein: CAWRGTEGGYGYTF; CDR3 DNA: TGTGCCTGGAGAGGGACAGAGGGTGGCTATGGCTACACCTTC
D gene: TRBD2; clone size: few; J gene: TRBJ2-5; V gene: TRBV20-1; CDR3 protein: CSASRLAEEVAQYF; CDR3 DNA: TGCAGTGCTAGTCGTCTAGCGGAGGAAGTGGCCCAGTACTTC
D gene: -; clone size: -; J gene: TRBJ2-5; V gene: TRBV10-1; CDR3 protein: CASSPGPLKNQETQYF; CDR3 DNA: TGCGCCAGCAGCCCAGGGCCCCTGAAGAACCAAGAGACCCAGTACTTC
D gene: TRBD2; clone size: -; J gene: TRBJ2-7; V gene: TRBV7-2; CDR3 protein: CASRPRGREFYEQYF; CDR3 DNA: TGTGCCAGCAGACCTCGCGGGCGGGAGTTCTACGAGCAGTACTTC
D gene: -; clone size: few; J gene: TRBJ2-7; V gene: TRBV5-6; CDR3 protein: CASSYFSLFYEQYF; CDR3 DNA: TGTGCCAGCAGCTATTTCTCACTGTTTTACGAGCAGTACTTC
D gene: TRBD2; clone size: -; J gene: TRBJ2-1; V gene: TRBV7-6; CDR3 protein: CASSWKRGGSYNEQFF; CDR3 DNA: TGTGCCAGCAGCTGGAAACGGGGGGGCTCCTACAATGAGCAGTTCTTC
D gene: -; clone size: -; J gene: TRBJ1-2; V gene: TRBV30; CDR3 protein: CAWSVGGRYTF; CDR3 DNA: TGTGCCTGGAGTGTGGGAGGACGCTACACCTTC
D gene: -; clone size: -; J gene: TRBJ2-7; V gene: TRBV12-3/TRBV12-4; CDR3 protein: CASRSTGTSYERYF; CDR3 DNA: TGTGCCAGCAGATCTACCGGGACAAGCTACGAGCGGTACTTC
D gene: TRBD2; clone size: few; J gene: TRBJ2-1; V gene: TRBV2; CDR3 protein: CASSEPSGGANEQFF; CDR3 DNA: TGTGCCAGCAGTGAACCTAGCGGGGGGGCGAATGAGCAGTTCTTC
D gene: TRBD1; clone size: few; J gene: TRBJ2-7; V gene: TRBV27; CDR3 protein: CASSRWGQGRHEQYF; CDR3 DNA: TGTGCCAGCAGTCGCTGGGGACAGGGTCGGCACGAGCAGTACTTC
D gene: -; clone size: -; J gene: TRBJ2-5; V gene: TRBV7-8; CDR3 protein: CASSLKWPRGETQYF; CDR3 DNA: TGTGCCAGCAGCTTAAAATGGCCGCGGGGTGAGACCCAGTACTTC
D gene: -; clone size: few; J gene: TRBJ1-1; V gene: TRBV4-1; CDR3 protein: CASSQDFPWAGAPEAFF; CDR3 DNA: TGCGCCAGCAGCCAAGATTTTCCCTGGGCAGGGGCACCTGAAGCTTTCTTT
D gene: -; clone size: -; J gene: TRBJ1-1; V gene: TRBV11-2; CDR3 protein: CASSFFDTEAFF; CDR3 DNA: TGTGCCAGCAGCTTTTTCGACACTGAAGCTTTCTTT
D gene: TRBD2; clone size: -; J gene: TRBJ2-1; V gene: TRBV5-1; CDR3 protein: CASSSSGSSQREQFF; CDR3 DNA: TGCGCCAGCAGTTCTAGCGGGAGCTCTCAGAGAGAGCAGTTCTTC
D gene: TRBD1; clone size: few; J gene: TRBJ2-1; V gene: TRBV5-1; CDR3 protein: CASSLETGGPYNEQFF; CDR3 DNA: TGCGCCAGCAGCTTGGAAACAGGGGGCCCCTACAATGAGCAGTTCTTC
D gene: -; clone size: -; J gene: TRBJ1-6; V gene: TRBV10-3; CDR3 protein: CAIRESKAAQALHF; CDR3 DNA: TGTGCCATCAGGGAGTCGAAGGCGGCTCAGGCCCTCCACTTT
D gene: -; clone size: -; J gene: TRBJ2-1; V gene: TRBV9; CDR3 protein: CASSVLLGPELFF; CDR3 DNA: TGTGCCAGCAGCGTATTGTTGGGCCCGGAGCTGTTCTTC
D gene: -; clone size: -; J gene: TRBJ2-5; V gene: TRBV11-2; CDR3 protein: CASSPGTLLGAETQYF; CDR3 DNA: TGTGCCAGCAGCCCCGGGACTCTCTTAGGTGCGGAGACCCAGTACTTC
D gene: -; clone size: -; J gene: TRBJ1-6; V gene: TRBV7-3; CDR3 protein: CASSAQGRTTPLHF; CDR3 DNA: TGTGCCAGCAGCGCACAGGGTCGGACTACACCCCTCCACTTT
D gene: TRBD1; clone size: -; J gene: TRBJ2-7; V gene: TRBV6-1; CDR3 protein: CASSGWGTGGSYEQYF; CDR3 DNA: TGTGCCAGCAGTGGGTGGGGAACAGGGGGCTCCTACGAGCAGTACTTC
D gene: TRBD1; clone size: -; J gene: TRBJ2-3; V gene: TRBV4-1; CDR3 protein: CASSTPGQGYTQYF; CDR3 DNA: TGCGCCAGCAGCACTCCGGGACAGGGTTATACGCAGTATTTT
D gene: -; clone size: -; J gene: TRBJ2-3; V gene: TRBV7-2; CDR3 protein: CASSLSYGGPDTQYF; CDR3 DNA: TGTGCCAGCAGCTTAAGTTACGGGGGACCAGATACGCAGTATTTT
D gene: TRBD2; clone size: few; J gene: TRBJ2-7; V gene: TRBV7-2; CDR3 protein: CASSLGTSGSEQYF; CDR3 DNA: TGTGCCAGCAGCTTGGGGACTAGCGGGAGCGAGCAGTACTTC
D gene: TRBD1; clone size: few; J gene: TRBJ1-2; V gene: TRBV6-2/TRBV6-3; CDR3 protein: CASRTTGRYGYTF; CDR3 DNA: TGTGCCAGCAGGACGACAGGGAGGTATGGCTACACCTTC
D gene: -; clone size: -; J gene: TRBJ1-2; V gene: TRBV3-1; CDR3 protein: CASSQAFYYGYTF; CDR3 DNA: TGTGCCAGCAGCCAGGCGTTTTACTATGGCTACACCTTC